These T cell receptor beta chains were read from a single sample in a study of T cells in localized non-small cell lung cancer. Profiling relied on immunoSEQ multiplex PCR, and the TCRdb table lists in-frame clones only, not all of them. This sample has some 1,000 clones; roughly 29% occur once, and the top ten carry about 12%. Source: lung tumor tissue, taken before any cancer treatment. These receptors originate from a woman aged 40-69 years with stage I squamous cell lung carcinoma. CDR3s include the opening cysteine and the closing phenylalanine or tryptophan. The D gene is left open where the match is weak. Clone size is given for some rows only: seen once, a few or many times, or a class if the clone is expanded.

J | size | V | D | CDR3 | DNA
TRBJ2-3 | . | TRBV19 | . | CASLGGRMTDTQYF | TGTGCCTCCTTGGGGGGGCGGATGACAGATACGCAGTATTTT
TRBJ2-3 | . | TRBV2 | . | CASSVQGIDTQYF | TGTGCCAGCAGTGTTCAGGGGATAGATACGCAGTATTTT
TRBJ2-1 | medium-sized | TRBV11-3 | TRBD2 | CASSSSSGGANEQFF | TGTGCCAGCAGCTCTTCTAGCGGGGGGGCCAATGAGCAGTTCTTC
TRBJ1-2 | . | TRBV29-1 | . | CSVASANYGYTF | TGCAGCGTTGCCAGCGCTAACTATGGCTACACCTTC
TRBJ1-5 | medium-sized | TRBV11-3 | TRBD1 | CASSSGTGDGGNQPQHF | TGTGCCAGCAGCTCCGGGACAGGGGATGGGGGCAATCAGCCCCAGCATTTT
TRBJ2-7 | medium-sized | TRBV11-3 | TRBD1 | CASSVLGQGVDEQYF | TGTGCCAGCAGCGTCCTAGGACAGGGGGTTGACGAGCAGTACTTC
TRBJ1-1 | . | TRBV11-3 | . | CASSLDLTGSTEAFF | TGTGCCAGCAGCTTAGATCTGACGGGATCCACTGAAGCTTTCTTT
TRBJ2-3 | few | TRBV6-8 | . | CASSLLGLPDTQYF | TGTGCCAGCAGCCTCCTGGGACTCCCAGATACGCAGTATTTT
TRBJ2-7 | . | TRBV18 | . | CASSPVQLASYEQYF | TGTGCCAGCTCACCAGTCCAACTCGCGTCCTACGAGCAGTACTTC
TRBJ2-1 | once | TRBV19 | . | CASLLGDEQFF | TGTGCCAGCCTTCTTGGGGATGAGCAGTTCTTC
TRBJ1-1 | few | TRBV11-3 | . | CASSRTGFNTEAFF | TGTGCCAGCAGCCGTACAGGTTTTAACACTGAAGCTTTCTTT
TRBJ1-6 | . | TRBV9 | . | CASRQRSSYNSPLHF | TGTGCCAGCCGACAGAGAAGCTCCTATAATTCACCCCTCCACTTT
TRBJ2-2 | . | TRBV6-8 | . | CASRQTNTGELFF | TGTGCCAGCAGACAGACGAACACCGGGGAACTGTTTTTT
TRBJ2-7 | . | TRBV19 | . | CASSIAQGPYEQYF | TGTGCCAGTAGTATAGCCCAGGGGCCCTACGAGCAGTACTTC
TRBJ1-6 | medium-sized | TRBV11-3 | . | CASSLKRDNSPLHF | TGTGCCAGCAGCCTGAAACGGGATAATTCACCCCTCCACTTT
TRBJ2-7 | few | TRBV6-8 | . | CASRGDIPSYEQYF | TGTGCCAGCAGGGGGGACATCCCTTCCTACGAGCAGTACTTC
TRBJ1-5 | few | TRBV1 | . | CASSHSRNQPQHF | TGCGCCAGCAGCCATTCACGAAATCAGCCCCAGCATTTT
TRBJ2-2 | few | TRBV12-5 | . | CASASAGPGELFF | TGTGCTAGTGCATCAGCCGGGCCCGGGGAGCTGTTTTTT
TRBJ1-2 | few | TRBV1 | . | CTSSQDPSDRCNGYTF | TGCACCAGCAGCCAAGATCCCTCCGACAGGTGCAATGGCTACACCTTC
TRBJ2-1 | few | TRBV6-8 | . | CASSRNSYNEQFF | TGTGCCAGCAGTCGTAACTCCTACAATGAGCAGTTCTTC
TRBJ1-3 | . | TRBV6-8 | . | CASISLVGNTIYF | TGTGCCAGCATTAGTTTAGTTGGAAACACCATATATTTT
TRBJ2-5 | few | TRBV2 | . | CASSERGAETQYF | TGTGCCAGCAGTGAACGGGGAGCGGAGACCCAGTACTTC
TRBJ2-5 | medium-sized | TRBV11-3 | TRBD2 | CASSFIAGGRETQYF | TGTGCCAGCAGCTTTATAGCGGGGGGGCGCGAGACCCAGTACTTC
TRBJ1-1 | few | TRBV18 | . | CASSPRGIWTEAFF | TGTGCCAGCTCACCACGAGGGATTTGGACTGAAGCTTTCTTT
TRBJ2-2 | . | TRBV11-3 | . | CASSSGPGDTGELFF | TGTGCCAGCAGCTCGGGACCGGGAGACACCGGGGAGCTGTTTTTT
TRBJ1-2 | once | TRBV18 | . | CASSWRTDLGADGYTF | TGTGCCAGCTCATGGAGGACAGACTTGGGTGCGGATGGCTACACCTTC
TRBJ2-6 | few | TRBV6-8 | . | CASKVSGANVLTF | TGTGCCAGCAAAGTTTCTGGGGCCAACGTCCTGACTTTC
TRBJ2-1 | . | TRBV27 | TRBD2 | CASSLRRGGAVEQFF | TGTGCCAGCAGTTTACGGCGCGGGGGGGCCGTTGAGCAGTTCTTC
TRBJ2-7 | . | TRBV11-3 | . | CASSGQGQIYEQYF | TGTGCCAGCAGCGGTCAGGGACAAATCTACGAGCAGTACTTC
TRBJ2-4 | . | TRBV4-1 | . | CASSPARGSGDIQYF | TGCGCCAGCAGCCCGGCGAGGGGGAGTGGGGACATTCAGTATTTC
TRBJ2-7 | once | TRBV10-1 | . | CASSESGLSYEQYF | TGCGCCAGCAGTGAATCGGGGCTCTCCTACGAGCAGTACTTC
TRBJ1-6 | few | TRBV9 | . | CASSGGEGKSNSPLHF | TGTGCCAGCAGCGGAGGGGAGGGGAAGTCGAATTCACCCCTCCACTTT